Following are 19 T cell receptor beta chains from one sample sequenced in a study of T cell repertoires in cytomegalovirus infection. TCRdb used MiXCR to reprocess the reads, holding one entry per CDR3 protein. This table holds 250,000 to 300,000 distinct CDR3 sequences, roughly 9.1% found once. The sequenced sample consisted of PBMCs. These receptors all come from a human donor in good health (CMV status not recorded). Some clones in this sample may be carry-over from other donors' samples.

The chain uses TRBV28 and TRBJ1-2; D uncertain. V lost 8 bases and J 11 bases, leaving 15 bases between the germline ends. Germline loops: CDR1 MDHEN, CDR2 SYDVKM. The length of the CDR3 is 11 residues. CDR3 bases: TGTGCCAGCTCTGGGAGTCTCCCTTACACCTTC. As protein: CASSGSLPYTF.

This clonotype showed up many times. The V gene is TRBV12-3 or TRBV12-4, the J gene TRBJ2-5; D gene unclear. The V gene lost 3 bases and the J gene lost 4 bases, with 15 bases spanning the gap. The CDR3 loop spans 15 amino acids. The CDR3 here is CASSLGSLPIETQYF. As DNA, the CDR3 is TGTGCCAGCAGTTTGGGCTCTCTCCCCATAGAGACCCAGTACTTC.

This rearrangement joins TRBV28 to TRBJ1-1, with D perhaps TRBD1 (6 bases). The CDR3 has 15 amino acids. V lost 7 bases and J lost 3, with 18 bases in between. Germline CDR1 is MDHEN and CDR2 is SYDVKM. The CDR3 spells CASIRGGGGDTEAFF. The DNA of the CDR3 is TGTGCCAGCATCCGAGGGGGGGGTGGGGACACTGAAGCTTTCTTT. Supplemented by reference TRBV28 and TRBJ1-1, the full variable domain reads DVKVTQSSRYLVKRTGEKVFLECVQDMDHENMFWYRQDPGLGLRLIYFSYDVKMKEKGDIPEGYSVSREKKERFSLILESASTNQTSMYLCASIRGGGGDTEAFFGQGTRLTVV.

This chain connects TRBV9 to TRBJ2-7; D may be TRBD1 (6 bases). The V end was cut by 2 bases, the J end by 3 bases, with 12 bases between. Germline CDR1 and CDR2: SGDLS and YYNGEE. This CDR3 has 14 amino acids. The CDR3 DNA reads TGTGCCAGCAGCGTCCGGGACACTGTCTACGAGCAGTACTTC. Encoded protein: CASSVRDTVYEQYF.

CDR3 bases: TGCGCCAGCAGCGCCCATGGGGCCAATTACGAGCAGTACTTC. Its translation: CASSAHGANYEQYF. The chain uses TRBV5-1 and TRBJ2-7; D is perhaps TRBD1 (5 bases). The germline V and J ends were trimmed by 4 bases and 4 bases, with 15 bases remaining between them. CDR3 size: 14 residues. CDR1 SGHRS and CDR2 YFSETQ come from the germline V gene.

There are many counts of this clonotype. CDR3 sequence (DNA): TGTGCCAGCAGCTTAGTCGTCGGTAAGCCCCAGCATTTT. Its translation: CASSLVVGKPQHF. The V gene is TRBV7-2, the J gene TRBJ1-5; no clear D. Per the germline V gene, CDR1 is SGHTA and CDR2 is FQGNSA. There are 13 residues in the CDR3. Trimming took off 1 base at V and 8 bases at J, with 9 bases between the two ends.

V gene TRBV19 combines with J gene TRBJ1-5; TRBD1 aligns across 7 bases. The CDR3 sequence is 16 residues long. Germline V gene data show CDR1 as LNHDA and CDR2 as SQIVND (reference sequence). V shed 4 bases, J shed 1 base, and the junction held 7 bases outside the gene matches. The CDR3 loop is CASSTTRGASNQPQHF. Here the CDR3 DNA reads TGTGCCAGTAGTACAACCAGGGGGGCCAGCAATCAGCCCCAGCATTTT. Together with reference TRBV19 and TRBJ1-5, the CDR3 gives the full variable domain: DGGITQSPKYLFRKEGQNVTLSCEQNLNHDAMYWYRQDPGQGLRLIYYSQIVNDFQKGDIAEGYSVSREKKESFPLTVTSAQKNPTAFYLCASSTTRGASNQPQHFGDGTRLSIL.

This sequence joins TRBV20-1 and TRBJ2-3; maybe TRBD2 (6 bases). The CDR3 spans 14 residues. CDR1 is DFQATT, CDR2 SNEGSKA, per germline (reference sequence). V was shortened by 6 bases and J by 6 bases, with 19 bases between the two germline ends. In DNA form, the CDR3 reads TGCAGTGCCCAAGGGCCTGGGAGGTGGGATACGCAGTATTTT. Translated: CSAQGPGRWDTQYF.

In this sample, this clonotype turned up a few times. The CDR3 loop is CASSDVGGQTEAFF. The CDR3, as DNA: TGTGCCAGCTCCGACGTGGGGGGGCAAACTGAAGCTTTCTTT. The chain combines TRBV18 with TRBJ1-1, with D perhaps TRBD1 (6 bases). Germline CDR1 and CDR2: KGHSH and LQKENI. The CDR3 is 14 residues long. The V gene lost 6 bases and the J gene lost 5 bases, with 16 bases spanning the gap.

This clonotype was detected ten times or more. CDR3 nucleotides: TGTGCCAGCAGTCGGCCGGGACAGGGGGGCACAGATACGCAGTATTTT. The encoded protein is CASSRPGQGGTDTQYF. V usage is TRBV12-3 or TRBV12-4 and J usage is TRBJ2-3, with 11 nucleotides matching TRBD1. V lost 5 bases and J lost 1; bases outside the gene matches: 5. The CDR3 runs 16 residues.

This clonotype was detected ten times or more. The chain links TRBV19 to TRBJ2-1; 12 bases fit TRBD2. The germline V gene has CDR1 LNHDA and CDR2 SQIVND (reference sequence). Losses at the gene ends were 5 bases for V and 5 bases for J; bases not matched to a gene: 10. The CDR3 consists of 17 residues. The CDR3 region is CASSAFTSGRIHNEQFF. CDR3 DNA: TGTGCCAGTAGTGCCTTTACTAGCGGGAGGATCCACAATGAGCAGTTCTTC. The variable domain in full, with the rest retrieved from reference TRBV19 and TRBJ2-1, is DGGITQSPKYLFRKEGQNVTLSCEQNLNHDAMYWYRQDPGQGLRLIYYSQIVNDFQKGDIAEGYSVSREKKESFPLTVTSAQKNPTAFYLCASSAFTSGRIHNEQFFGPGTRLTVL.

This clonotype came up many times. The rearrangement links TRBV7-2 to TRBJ1-2; the D gene is possibly TRBD1 (6 bases). The CDR3 extends over 14 amino acids. The germline V and J ends were trimmed by 1 base and 2 bases, with 8 bases remaining between them. Germline V gene lookup returns CDR1 SGHTA and CDR2 FQGNSA. CDR3 amino acids: CASSLGTGNYGYTF. The CDR3, as DNA: TGTGCCAGCAGCTTAGGAACAGGGAACTATGGCTACACCTTC.

This clonotype was recorded many times. The gene calls are TRBV7-6 and TRBJ2-7; tentative D call: TRBD2 (7 bases). This CDR3 comprises 16 residues. V lost 1 base and J lost 2, with 15 bases in between. Per the germline V gene, CDR1 is SGHVS and CDR2 is FNYEAQ. CDR3 coding DNA: TGTGCCAGCAGCTTAGGGGGGGGGGCGGCCACCTACGAGCAGTACTTC. Translating it yields CASSLGGGAATYEQYF.

At least ten counts were recorded for this clonotype. The genes are TRBV7-9 and TRBJ1-2, with TRBD1 identical over 10 bases. The J segment lost 9 bases and the V segment lost 2 bases, leaving 6 bases of the junction unmatched. Germline assignment: CDR1 SEHNR and CDR2 FQNEAQ (reference sequence). This CDR3 spans 14 amino acids. The chain's CDR3 is CASSLPGTGERYTF. The CDR3 nucleotides are TGTGCCAGCAGCTTACCTGGGACAGGGGAACGCTACACCTTC.

At least ten counts were recorded for this clonotype. The V gene is TRBV7-2, the J gene TRBJ1-2; D possibly corresponds to TRBD1 (5 bases). The germline CDR1 and CDR2 sequences are SGHTA and FQGNSA. The CDR3 extends over 13 amino acids. Between the trimmed V and J ends, which lost 2 bases and 6 bases, there was a span of 10 bases. In nucleotides, the CDR3 is TGTGCCAGCAGCTTACTCAGGGATCATGGCTACACCTTC. Translated: CASSLLRDHGYTF.

The table lists this clonotype with a few counts. This sequence joins TRBV10-3 and TRBJ2-5, with a possible D match to TRBD2 (5 bases). The CDR3 loop spans 14 amino acids. Germline loops: CDR1 ENHRY, CDR2 SYGVKD. V was cut by 5 bases and J by 2 bases, with 12 bases left in between. Written as DNA, the CDR3 is TGTGCCATCAGTAGTGCCAGCGGACAAGAGACCCAGTACTTC. It yields the protein CAISSASGQETQYF.

This clonotype was found many times. This rearrangement joins TRBV7-2 to TRBJ1-5; D is undetermined. Trimming took off 3 bases at V and 5 bases at J, with 20 bases between the two ends. The CDR3 spans 17 residues. In germline, CDR1 is SGHTA, CDR2 FQGNSA. The chain's CDR3 is CASSFSWTRDADQPQHF. CDR3 nucleotide sequence: TGTGCCAGCAGCTTCTCCTGGACGAGGGATGCGGATCAGCCCCAGCATTTT.

In its sample, this clonotype was seen many times. The chain is built from TRBV19 and TRBJ1-5; D unclear. Per the germline V gene, CDR1 is LNHDA and CDR2 is SQIVND (reference sequence). The germline V and J ends were trimmed by 3 bases and 0 bases, with 6 bases remaining between them. This CDR3 is 14 amino acids long. The CDR3, as DNA: TGTGCCAGTAGTATGGTGAATAGCAATCAGCCCCAGCATTTT. Translating it yields CASSMVNSNQPQHF.

This clonotype was counted many times. The chain has TRBV7-2 and TRBJ1-5, with D perhaps matching TRBD1 (6 bases). The CDR3 loop spans 14 amino acids. The V end lost 1 base, the J end lost 6 bases, and 10 bases lay between the germline ends. From germline, CDR1 is SGHTA and CDR2 FQGNSA. The CDR3 DNA reads TGTGCCAGCAGCTTAGTTGGGGGGCCTCAGCCCCAGCATTTT. The encoded protein is CASSLVGGPQPQHF.